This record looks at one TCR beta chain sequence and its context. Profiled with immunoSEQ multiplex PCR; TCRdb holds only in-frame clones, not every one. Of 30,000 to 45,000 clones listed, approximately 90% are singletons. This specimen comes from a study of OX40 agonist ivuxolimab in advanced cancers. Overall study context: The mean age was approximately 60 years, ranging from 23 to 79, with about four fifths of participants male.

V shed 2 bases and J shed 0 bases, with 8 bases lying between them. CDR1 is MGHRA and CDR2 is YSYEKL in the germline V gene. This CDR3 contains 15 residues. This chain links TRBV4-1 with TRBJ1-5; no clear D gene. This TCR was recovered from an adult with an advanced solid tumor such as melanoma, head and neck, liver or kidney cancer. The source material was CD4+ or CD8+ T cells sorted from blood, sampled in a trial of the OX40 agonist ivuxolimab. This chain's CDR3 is CASSQSPGSNQPQHF. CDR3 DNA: TGCGCCAGCAGCCAATCTCCAGGTAGCAATCAGCCCCAGCATTTT.